The 26 T cell receptor beta chains below were found in one sample sequenced in a study of CD8+CD57+ T cells in acquired aplastic anemia. TCR beta VDJ and CDR3 profiling used genomic DNA as template. TCRdb processed the reads anew with MiXCR; each CDR3 protein has one entry. The sample holds hundreds of thousands of distinct CDR3 sequences; about 70% are singletons and the top ten take 4%. The sample comprised sorted CD4+, CD8+, or CD8+CD57+ T cells (not recorded which) from PBMCs. The receptors originated from a human donor in good health, serving as a control.

Ten or more counts support this clonotype. The chain combines TRBV10-3 with TRBJ1-3, with 10 bases lining up with TRBD1. J was trimmed by 1 base and V by 4 bases; bases with no gene match: 4. Germline V CDR1 and CDR2: ENHRY, SYGVKD. This CDR3 has 16 amino acids. The CDR3 bases are TGTGCCATCAGTGCAGGGGACAGGGGATCTGGAAACACCATATATTTT. Encoded protein: CAISAGDRGSGNTIYF.

This chain connects TRBV11-3 to TRBJ2-7; D uncertain. The CDR3 loop spans 12 amino acids. V gave up 6 bases and J gave up 10 bases, with 16 bases separating them. The V gene's germline CDR1 is SGHNT and CDR2 YENEEA. CDR3 residues: CASREGLGFQYF. DNA of the CDR3: TGTGCCAGCAGGGAAGGATTGGGTTTCCAGTACTTC.

The chain carries TRBV5-8 and TRBJ1-2; possibly TRBD1 for D (6 bases). The CDR3 spans 14 residues. Germline values: CDR1 SGHTS, CDR2 YDEGEE. V lost 1 base to trimming and J lost 7 bases, with 14 bases between them. The CDR3 here is CASSLPLEGVGYTF. The CDR3 nucleotides read TGTGCCAGCAGCTTGCCATTGGAGGGGGTTGGCTACACCTTC.

There are many counts of this clonotype. The rearrangement links TRBV9 to TRBJ2-1; 13 bases are a match to TRBD2. After removal of 4 bases from V and 5 bases from J, the junction contained 3 bases not matched to a gene. The CDR3 totals 15 residues. Germline loops: CDR1 SGDLS, CDR2 YYNGEE. The CDR3 DNA is TGTGCCAGCAGCTTCGGGACTAGCGGGGACAATGAGCAGTTCTTC. This encodes CASSFGTSGDNEQFF.

Of note for this clonotype: Sequence at one end of the junction differs from germline and may be a read error. Here the CDR3 reads CASSLILTSGGANVLTF. The CDR3, as DNA: TGTGCCAGCAGCCTAATACTGACTAGCGGGGGGGCCAATGTCCTGACTTTC. The chain joins TRBV7-3 to TRBJ2-6; 14 bases match TRBD2. The CDR3 runs 17 residues. In germline, CDR1 is SGHTA, CDR2 FQGTGA.

Notes on this clonotype: As the CDR3 is not closed by the conserved phenylalanine or tryptophan, this likely results from a read error. The DNA is omitted, as the CDR3 cannot be located on it reliably, and the CDR3 follows TCRdb's listing. The rearrangement joins TRBV2 to TRBJ2-2; no DNA check was done on the table's D call, TRBD1. Germline CDR1 and CDR2: SNHLY and FYNNEI. Counting both end residues, the CDR3 totals 14 amino acids. The CDR3 sequence is CASKGQGNQPQQFV.

The rearrangement uses TRBV12-5 and TRBJ2-1; 12 positions agree with TRBD2. The J segment lost 5 bases and the V segment lost 3 bases, leaving 8 bases of the junction unmatched. In germline, CDR1 is LGHNT, CDR2 FRNRAP. CDR3 length: 17 residues. CDR3 loop: CASGFPVLAGGDNEQFF. DNA of the CDR3: TGTGCTAGTGGTTTCCCTGTCCTAGCGGGGGGGGACAATGAGCAGTTCTTC.

The table lists this clonotype with a count of one. This clone may be a read error of a much larger clone one base away. The chain has TRBV3-1 and TRBJ1-1; D is perhaps TRBD1 (5 bases). Germline lookup yields CDR1 LGHDT and CDR2 YNNKEL (reference sequence). This CDR3 has 13 residues. Here the CDR3 DNA reads TGTGCCAGCACAGGGATGGTCAACACTGAAGCTCTCTTT. It translates to CASTGMVNTEALF.

This chain uses TRBV7-2 with TRBJ1-6; D is possibly TRBD1 (5 bases). The CDR3 sequence is 14 residues long. The V end lost 5 bases, the J end lost 6 bases, and 11 bases lay between the germline ends. Germline CDR1 is SGHTA and CDR2 is FQGNSA. This chain's CDR3 is CASSLQGSNSPLHF. The CDR3 nucleotides read TGTGCCAGCAGCCTGCAGGGTTCTAATTCACCCCTCCACTTT.

The chain recombines TRBV11-1 with TRBJ2-7; 7 nucleotides agree with TRBD1. This CDR3 is built from 15 residues. Germline-derived CDR1 and CDR2 are SGHAT and FQDESV (reference sequence). The V and J ends lost 1 base and 5 bases, in that order; junction bases with no gene match: 8. DNA of the CDR3: TGTGCCAGCAGCTTAGGGTGGGAAGGGGGCCACGAGCAGTACTTC. This encodes CASSLGWEGGHEQYF.

This clonotype was counted many times. The chain is built from TRBV6-5 and TRBJ2-5; the D gene is possibly TRBD2 (6 bases). With 5 bases removed from V and 1 base from J, the gap between germline ends came to 8 bases. This CDR3 is 13 amino acids long. CDR1 and CDR2 (germline): MNHEY, SVGAGI. The CDR3 reads CASSNSGQETQYF. DNA for the CDR3: TGTGCCAGCAGTAATAGCGGCCAAGAGACCCAGTACTTC.

CDR3 DNA: TGTGCCATCAGAGCGGGGGGGGGTAGCAATCAGCCCCAGCATTTT. Its translation: CAIRAGGGSNQPQHF. This chain connects TRBV10-3 to TRBJ1-5, with D possibly being TRBD1 (5 bases). CDR3 length: 15 amino acids. V was cut by 6 bases and J by 0 bases, with 12 bases left in between. Germline CDR1 reads ENHRY; CDR2 reads SYGVKD.

The chain links TRBV15 to TRBJ1-4, with TRBD1 identical over 8 bases. J gave up 14 bases and V 0 bases, and 11 bases lay outside the gene matches. The CDR3 sequence is 15 residues long. Per the germline V gene, CDR1 is LNHNV and CDR2 is YYDKDF (reference sequence). CDR3 protein: CATSRDRTGNETLFF. For the CDR3, the DNA is TGTGCCACCAGCAGAGATCGGACAGGGAATGAAACTCTGTTTTTT.

The chain employs TRBV5-6 and TRBJ2-7; D not certain. Trimming left V 1 base short and J 5 bases short, with 16 bases between. This CDR3 has 15 residues. In germline, CDR1 is SGHDT, CDR2 YYEEEE. As DNA, the CDR3 is TGTGCCAGCAGCTTGCTAGGCAATTGCTACAACGAGCAGTACTTC. This codes for CASSLLGNCYNEQYF.

Note on this clonotype: Likely a read error: the CDR3 ends without its conserved phenylalanine or tryptophan. The limits of the CDR3 on the DNA are not certain, so only TCRdb's listed CDR3 is given. The chain is built from TRBV7-9 and TRBJ2-3. Looked up from germline, CDR1 is SEHNR and CDR2 is FQNEAQ (reference sequence). The CDR3 length is 13 residues, termini included. The CDR3 region is CAKRDGELWLHLR.

This chain connects TRBV6-2 or TRBV6-3 to TRBJ2-7; 9 positions agree with TRBD1. The CDR3 spans 20 residues. Germline assignment: CDR1 MNHEY and CDR2 SVGEGT. The V and J ends lost 5 bases and 5 bases, in that order; junction bases with no gene match: 25. The CDR3 bases are TGTGCCAGCAGTCTTGCCAAAGGACAGGGGACGGAGCAAACAAACGACGAGCAGTACGTC. As protein: CASSLAKGQGTEQTNDEQYV.

Remarks on this clonotype: Its ends do not fully match the called genes, so a read error is possible. The chain carries TRBV25-1 and TRBJ1-6; TRBD1 aligns across 8 bases. The CDR3 has 15 residues. Germline V gene lookup returns CDR1 MGHDK and CDR2 SYGVNS. The CDR3 region is CASRKEGTGNSPHHF. In DNA form, the CDR3 reads TGTGCCAGCAGAAAAGAAGGGACAGGAAATTCACCCCACCACTTT.

The V gene is TRBV12-3 or TRBV12-4, the J gene TRBJ2-1, with a possible D match to TRBD1 (5 bases). Trimming removed 7 bases from V and 0 bases from J, with 22 bases in between. There are 18 residues in the CDR3. The CDR3 coding sequence is TGTGCCAGCATAAAAACGTGGCAGGGTGACCGCTCCTACAATGAGCAGTTCTTC. Protein sequence: CASIKTWQGDRSYNEQFF.

About this clonotype: At one end the junction does not follow the germline gene, possibly because of a read error. This sequence joins TRBV7-9 and TRBJ1-2; possibly TRBD1 for D (6 bases). This CDR3 region has 15 residues. Germline CDR1 is SEHNR and CDR2 is FQNEAQ (reference sequence). CDR3 sequence reads: CATSSDRAGVFGYTF. The CDR3 bases are TGTGCCACCAGCTCCGATCGGGCAGGGGTCTTTGGCTACACCTTC.

This chain connects TRBV20-1 to TRBJ2-5; D gene ambiguous. Looked up from germline, CDR1 is DFQATT and CDR2 is SNEGSKA (reference sequence). Trimming took off 0 bases at V and 0 bases at J, with 8 bases between the two ends. This CDR3 spans 14 amino acids. The DNA of the CDR3 is TGCAGTGCTAGAGATCCCCCGAACCAAGAGACCCAGTACTTC. It codes for CSARDPPNQETQYF.

Notes on this clonotype: The CDR3 end shows no conserved phenylalanine or tryptophan, and so a read error is likely. The limits of the CDR3 on the DNA are not certain, so only TCRdb's listed CDR3 is given. V and J are TRBV5-5 and TRBJ1-6; TRBD1 is taken as the D call from the table, unchecked against the DNA. Ends included, the CDR3 has 10 residues. Per germline, CDR1 SGHKS and CDR2 YYEKEE (reference sequence). This CDR3 is CASSPRTGLS.

This clonotype was seen ten or more times. The V gene is TRBV7-2, the J gene TRBJ2-5; D might be TRBD1 (5 bases). CDR3 length: 13 residues. V was trimmed by 1 base and J by 5 bases, leaving 8 bases between them. In germline, CDR1 is SGHTA, CDR2 FQGNSA. CDR3 region: CASSLEQDETQYF. The CDR3 nucleotides read TGTGCCAGCAGCTTAGAACAGGACGAGACCCAGTACTTC.

The chain has TRBV13 and TRBJ1-1; D perhaps matches TRBD1 (5 bases). Deletions cut 8 bases from V and 1 base from J, with 8 bases between. The CDR3 loop spans 12 amino acids. Germline V CDR1 and CDR2: PRHDT, FYEKMQ (reference sequence). CDR3 nucleotides: TGTGCCAGCGAGGGGCAGAACACTGAAGCTTTCTTT. Translation gives CASEGQNTEAFF.

This clonotype has more than one count but fewer than ten. The rearrangement links TRBV5-4 to TRBJ2-5; tentatively, D is TRBD1 (6 bases). Per germline, CDR1 SGHNT and CDR2 YYREEE (reference sequence). The V end was cut by 5 bases, the J end by 4 bases, with 12 bases between. The CDR3 runs to 13 residues. The CDR3 DNA reads as TGTGCCAGCAGTCTTAGGGGGTCAGAGACCCAGTACTTC. It encodes CASSLRGSETQYF.

In regard to this clonotype: One end of the junction varies from germline; a read error may be responsible. The V and J genes are TRBV5-1 and TRBJ1-5; no definite D call. The CDR3 is made up of 12 amino acids. Germline CDR1 and CDR2: SGHRS and YFSETQ. The DNA of the CDR3 is TGTGCCAGCAAGTCAGAGGCTGGGCACCCGCATTTT. Its translation: CASKSEAGHPHF. Full variable domain (outside the CDR3, taken from reference TRBV5-1 and TRBJ1-5): KAGVTQTPRYLIKTRGQQVTLSCSPISGHRSVSWYQQTPGQGLQFLFEYFSETQRNKGNFPGRFSGRQFSNSRSEMNVSTLELGDSALYLCASKSEAGHPHFGDGTRLSIL.

As to this clonotype: The DNA is omitted, as the CDR3 cannot be located on it reliably, and the CDR3 follows TCRdb's listing. The chain recombines TRBV7-2 with TRBJ1-3. The CDR3 extends over 14 residues, inclusive of both ends. CDR1 SGHTA and CDR2 FQGNSA come from the germline V gene. This CDR3 is CASSAAHSGYTFGF.